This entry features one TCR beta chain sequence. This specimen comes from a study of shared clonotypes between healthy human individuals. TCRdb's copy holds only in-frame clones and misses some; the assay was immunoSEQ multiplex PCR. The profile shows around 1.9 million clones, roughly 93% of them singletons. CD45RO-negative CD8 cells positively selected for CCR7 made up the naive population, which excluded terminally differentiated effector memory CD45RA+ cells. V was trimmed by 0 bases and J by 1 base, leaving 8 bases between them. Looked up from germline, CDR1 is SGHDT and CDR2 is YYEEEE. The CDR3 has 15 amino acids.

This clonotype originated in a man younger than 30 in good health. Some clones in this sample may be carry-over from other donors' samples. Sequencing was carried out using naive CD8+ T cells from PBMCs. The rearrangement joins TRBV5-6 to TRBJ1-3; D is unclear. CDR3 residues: CASSLVVGSGNTIYF. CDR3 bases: TGTGCCAGCAGCTTGGTGGTTGGGTCTGGAAACACCATATATTTT.